These 18 T cell receptor beta chains share one sample of origin, sequenced in a study of blood T cell repertoires in COVID-19. The method was immunoSEQ multiplex PCR; TCRdb's version includes in-frame clones alone and lacks a portion of them. The table records roughly 60,000 clones, 84% of them present only once. Specimen: peripheral blood. The source of these receptors is a man aged 55 to 70 with COVID-19, enrolled during active disease.

This clone was observed a single time. This chain links TRBV12-3 or TRBV12-4 with TRBJ1-2; D gene uncertain. The CDR3 length is 12 residues. The V and J ends lost 2 bases and 7 bases respectively, with 8 bases between them. The CDR3 nucleotides are TGTGCCAGCAGTTTATTGTGGAGTGGCTACACCTTC. Its protein is CASSLLWSGYTF.

The chain carries TRBV12-5 and TRBJ2-3, with TRBD1 matching 7 bases. The junction had 9 bases not matched to a gene; V was cut back by 9 bases and J by 3 bases. Germline V CDR1 and CDR2: LGHNT, FRNRAP. The CDR3 runs to 14 residues. The CDR3 loop reads CASNRGYLTDTQYF. CDR3 nucleotides: TGTGCTAGCAACAGGGGTTATTTAACAGATACGCAGTATTTT.

V and J are TRBV7-3 and TRBJ2-1, with 7 nucleotides matching TRBD2. With V trimmed by 5 bases and J by 9 bases, 7 bases remained unmatched. This CDR3 is 13 amino acids long. Germline V gene lookup returns CDR1 SGHTA and CDR2 FQGTGA. Written as DNA, the CDR3 is TGTGCCAGCAGCATAGTGGAGCGGGGTGAGCAGTTCTTC. It codes for CASSIVERGEQFF.

The chain couples TRBV4-2 to TRBJ2-3, with TRBD2 matching over 12 bases. J lost 3 bases, V lost 0 bases, and 7 bases had no gene match. The germline V gene has CDR1 LGHNA and CDR2 YNFKEQ. CDR3 length: 18 residues. CDR3 residues: CASSQDSLAGGRTDTQYF. The CDR3 nucleotides are TGTGCCAGCAGCCAAGACTCCCTAGCGGGAGGGCGGACAGATACGCAGTATTTT.

This clone has only one observation. The chain links TRBV30 to TRBJ1-3, with a weak D call TRBD1 (5 bases). V lost 0 bases, J lost 2 bases, and 11 bases lay in between. The germline V gene encodes CDR1 GTSNPN and CDR2 SVGIG (reference sequence). The CDR3 totals 15 residues. CDR3 amino acids: CAWSVGGMAGNTIYF. The CDR3 DNA reads as TGTGCCTGGAGTGTGGGGGGGATGGCTGGAAACACCATATATTTT.

This sequence joins TRBV5-6 and TRBJ1-6, with D perhaps TRBD1 (5 bases). V shed 0 bases and J shed 7 bases, with 8 bases lying between them. Germline lookup yields CDR1 SGHDT and CDR2 YYEEEE. This CDR3 has 14 amino acids. In DNA form, the CDR3 reads TGTGCCAGCAGCTTGGGGCAGGGAAATTCACCCCTCCACTTT. Translation gives CASSLGQGNSPLHF.

V is TRBV11-3 and J is TRBJ2-2; D is undetermined. Trimming cost V 0 bases and J 4 bases, with 9 bases left between them. There are 15 residues in the CDR3. CDR1 and CDR2 (germline): SGHNT, YENEEA. Written as DNA, the CDR3 is TGTGCCAGCAGCTTAGATGCAGGAACCACCGGGGAGCTGTTTTTT. Translating it yields CASSLDAGTTGELFF.

This chain connects TRBV28 to TRBJ1-1; 9 bases agree with TRBD1. This CDR3 contains 14 residues. The germline V gene encodes CDR1 MDHEN and CDR2 SYDVKM. V lost 8 bases, J lost 0 bases, and 4 bases stayed unmatched. The CDR3, as DNA: TGTGCCAGCCGCACAGGGGGCTTGAACACTGAAGCTTTCTTT. Its translation is CASRTGGLNTEAFF.

This chain joins TRBV5-1 and TRBJ1-3; 9 nucleotides match TRBD1. In germline, CDR1 is SGHRS, CDR2 YFSETQ. This CDR3 has 15 residues. Trimming at V came to 4 bases and at J to 7 bases, leaving 9 bases not matched to a gene. CDR3 protein: CASSVGPGQGNTIYF. As DNA, the CDR3 is TGCGCCAGCAGCGTGGGACCGGGACAGGGCAACACCATATATTTT.

The chain employs TRBV11-1 and TRBJ2-7; D might be TRBD1 (6 bases). Germline CDR1 SGHAT, CDR2 FQDESV (reference sequence). V lost 4 bases and J 0 bases, leaving 13 bases between the germline ends. CDR3 size: 15 residues. DNA for the CDR3: TGTGCCAGCAGCTATGGGACAATAAGCTCCTACGAGCAGTACTTC. This gives the protein CASSYGTISSYEQYF.

The chain uses TRBV29-1 and TRBJ1-4; D perhaps matches TRBD1 (6 bases). The CDR3 runs to 13 residues. CDR1 and CDR2 (germline): SQVTM, ANQGSEA. With 4 bases removed from V and 8 bases from J, the gap between germline ends came to 14 bases. The CDR3 nucleotides are TGCAGCGTTGCGGAGGACAGAAGGGAAAAACTGTTTTTT. Residues: CSVAEDRREKLFF.

The chain uses TRBV5-4 and TRBJ2-3, with 13 bases aligning to TRBD2. The CDR3 runs to 19 residues. Trimming cost V 6 bases and J 3 bases; bases outside gene matches: 16. Per the germline V gene, CDR1 is SGHNT and CDR2 is YYREEE (reference sequence). The CDR3 nucleotides are TGTGCCAGCACTTCTGCCGGCACTAGCGGGAGGGCCTGGACAGATACGCAGTATTTT. It translates to CASTSAGTSGRAWTDTQYF. The full variable domain, with the rest looked up from reference TRBV5-4 and TRBJ2-3, is ETGVTQSPTHLIKTRGQQVTLRCSSQSGHNTVSWYQQALGQGPQFIFQYYREEENGRGNFPPRFSGLQFPNYSSELNVNALELDDSALYLCASTSAGTSGRAWTDTQYFGPGTRLTVL.

V gene TRBV30 combines with J gene TRBJ2-1; tentatively, D is TRBD1 (6 bases). Per the germline V gene, CDR1 is GTSNPN and CDR2 is SVGIG (reference sequence). The V end lost 2 bases, the J end lost 0 bases, and 20 bases lay between the germline ends. CDR3 length: 18 residues. The CDR3 spells CAWSPRPGTLNSYNEQFF. The CDR3 bases are TGTGCCTGGAGTCCTCGTCCCGGGACATTGAACTCCTACAATGAGCAGTTCTTC.

The chain couples TRBV19 to TRBJ2-2; D uncertain. Trimming removed 6 bases from V and 6 bases from J, with 14 bases in between. The germline gives CDR1 LNHDA, CDR2 SQIVND (reference sequence). The CDR3 is made up of 14 amino acids. Written as DNA, the CDR3 is TGTGCCAGTAGGATGCAGATAAACCCCGGGGAGCTGTTTTTT. Amino acids: CASRMQINPGELFF.

This chain joins TRBV7-9 and TRBJ2-7; 14 bases match TRBD2. Germline-derived CDR1 and CDR2 are SEHNR and FQNEAQ (reference sequence). The CDR3 is 14 amino acids. J lost 6 bases, V lost 8 bases, and 6 bases had no gene match. The CDR3 coding sequence is TGTGCCAGCGGACTAGCGGGAGGTGTCGGCGAGCAGTACTTC. This encodes CASGLAGGVGEQYF.

The J gene is TRBJ1-2, the V gene TRBV5-1; the D is unclear. Between the trimmed V and J ends, which lost 0 bases and 8 bases, there was a span of 14 bases. The CDR3 is 14 residues long. CDR1 is SGHRS and CDR2 is YFSETQ in the germline V gene. Here the CDR3 reads CASSLGAGGPGYTF. As DNA, the CDR3 is TGCGCCAGCAGCTTGGGAGCGGGAGGGCCAGGCTACACCTTC.

The V gene is TRBV29-1, the J gene TRBJ2-7; TRBD2 matches 11 bases. V lost 3 bases to trimming and J lost 1 base; unmatched junction nucleotides: 2. Germline values: CDR1 SQVTM, CDR2 ANQGSEA. The CDR3 spans 14 residues. CDR3 sequence: CSVDIAGGSYEQYF. Written as DNA, the CDR3 is TGCAGCGTTGACATAGCGGGAGGGTCCTACGAGCAGTACTTC.

This chain uses TRBV5-1 with TRBJ1-2; weak D call: TRBD1 (5 bases). Trimming left V 0 bases short and J 5 bases short, with 11 bases between. The CDR3 runs 14 residues. Per germline, CDR1 SGHRS and CDR2 YFSETQ. CDR3 sequence reads: CASSLEVQGYGYTF. The CDR3 DNA reads TGCGCCAGCAGCTTGGAAGTCCAGGGTTATGGCTACACCTTC.